This entry describes one T cell receptor beta chain. Antigen specificity is unknown. Each CDR3 protein is one row after TCRdb ran MiXCR on the reads. The repertoire holds some 940,000 distinct CDR3 sequences, about 33% seen once, with roughly 12% in the top ten. This sample stems from a study of T cell repertoires in cytomegalovirus infection. Study summary: It was the public TCR beta signatures that indicated both CMV infection and matching HLA type. General study results and limits: Using cumulative public TCR beta family frequency, the authors identified those who carried CMV together with the relevant HLA. In two of eight donors, the top clonotype was HLA-C-restricted CMV-specific.

In germline, CDR1 is DFQATT, CDR2 SNEGSKA (reference sequence). The CDR3 extends over 15 amino acids. V gave up 7 bases and J gave up 3 bases; unmatched junction bases: 11. The sample here was cultured CD8+ T cells from PBMCs, taken from culture after CMV antigen stimulation. The clonotype originates from a human donor in good health (CMV status not recorded). Some clones in this sample may be carry-over from other donors' samples. The V and J genes are TRBV20-1 and TRBJ1-5; 8 bases fit TRBD1. This chain's CDR3 is CSVPTGTGFNQPQHF. For the CDR3, the DNA is TGCAGTGTTCCTACCGGGACAGGCTTCAATCAGCCCCAGCATTTT.